This T cell receptor (beta chain) derives from a study of cytomegalovirus exposure and HLA in healthy donors. About the research overall: Researchers found that less than 90% of over 350 genotyped donors fell within the Caucasian-associated ancestry cluster.

With 60 Vbeta and 13 Jbeta primers, the PCR was carried out. Generated by immunoSEQ multiplex PCR, the TCRdb table keeps only in-frame clones and is missing some. The sample has under 250,000 clones, 65% to 85% seen once. This clonotype originated in a man between 45 and 60 years old in good health and CMV-seronegative. Sequenced material: PBMCs.

CDR3 nucleotide sequence: TGTGCCAGCTCACCACTGATGGGACAGAACATGAACACTGAAGCTTTCTTT. It translates to CASSPLMGQNMNTEAFF. The gene calls are TRBV18 and TRBJ1-1, with 7 bases lining up with TRBD1. J gave up 0 bases and V 1 base, and 8 bases lay outside the gene matches. The CDR3 is 17 residues long. Germline-derived CDR1 and CDR2 are KGHSH and LQKENI.